This entry lists 11 T cell receptor beta chains sequenced from one sample in a study of cytomegalovirus exposure and HLA in healthy donors. With 60 Vbeta and 13 Jbeta primers, the PCR was carried out. Sequencing was performed with immunoSEQ multiplex PCR; in TCRdb, only in-frame clones are kept and a portion is missing. The sample holds roughly 84,000 clones, around 68% seen once. The sample consisted of PBMCs. Receptors were obtained from a woman between 35 and 50 years old in good health and CMV-seropositive.

This clone has only one observation. The chain couples TRBV19 to TRBJ2-7, with TRBD1 matching 11 bases. V lost 0 bases to trimming and J lost 6 bases; unmatched junction nucleotides: 4. This CDR3 is built from 15 residues. The germline CDR1 and CDR2 sequences are LNHDA and SQIVND (reference sequence). The CDR3 DNA reads TGTGCCAGTAGTATAGAGGGGACAGGGGGTCGCGAGCAGTACTTC. The encoded protein is CASSIEGTGGREQYF.

CDR3 sequence: CASRKAGTGTYGYTF. DNA of the CDR3: TGTGCCAGCCGAAAAGCCGGGACAGGAACCTATGGCTACACCTTC. The rearrangement links TRBV6-1 to TRBJ1-2; the match to TRBD1 covers 8 bases. This CDR3 is built from 15 residues. CDR1 and CDR2 from the germline V gene are MNHNS and SASEGT. V trimming: 8 bases; J trimming: 4 bases; junction bases outside the gene matches: 12.

The table lists this clone with a few counts. The CDR3 bases are TGTGCCAGCAGCTTAGGGAGAACCTACAATGAGCAGTTCTTC. It codes for CASSLGRTYNEQFF. The chain recombines TRBV5-6 with TRBJ2-1; D perhaps matches TRBD2 (5 bases). Germline lookup yields CDR1 SGHDT and CDR2 YYEEEE. The length of the CDR3 is 14 residues. The V end lost 2 bases, the J end lost 2 bases, and 8 bases lay between the germline ends.

The rearrangement links TRBV5-1 to TRBJ2-7; perhaps TRBD2 as D (6 bases). V shed 1 base and J shed 2 bases, with 10 bases lying between them. The CDR3 spans 14 residues. In germline, CDR1 is SGHRS, CDR2 YFSETQ. CDR3 bases: TGCGCCAGCAGCTTGTCCGGGAGTACCTACGAGCAGTACTTC. It encodes CASSLSGSTYEQYF.

A few counts support this clone. The J gene is TRBJ2-7, the V gene TRBV4-2; weak D call: TRBD1 (5 bases). The ends were cut back, 1 base at V and 3 bases at J, with 7 bases in the middle. This CDR3 comprises 13 residues. Germline lookup yields CDR1 LGHNA and CDR2 YNFKEQ. CDR3 residues: CASSQVQGYEQYF. The CDR3 nucleotides read TGTGCCAGCAGCCAAGTTCAGGGCTACGAGCAGTACTTC.

This clone has a handful of counts. The junction differs from germline at one of its ends, possibly a read error. The V gene is TRBV5-1, the J gene TRBJ2-7; 8 nucleotides match TRBD2. The CDR3 spans 14 residues. Germline V lookup: CDR1 SGHRS, CDR2 YFSETQ. CDR3 sequence reads: CASSLGTSSHEQYF. CDR3 in DNA: TGCGCCAGCAGCTTGGGGACTAGCTCCCACGAGCAGTACTTC.

The chain employs TRBV7-2 and TRBJ2-3; perhaps TRBD2 as D (5 bases). V lost 1 base to trimming and J lost 8 bases, with 10 bases between them. The CDR3 runs to 13 residues. The germline CDR1 and CDR2 sequences are SGHTA and FQGNSA. DNA for the CDR3: TGTGCCAGCAGCTTAGAGGCCCGGGGTACGCAGTATTTT. Protein: CASSLEARGTQYF.

This clone has a handful of counts. V is TRBV28 and J is TRBJ2-5, with D tentatively TRBD2 (5 bases). Trimming took 1 base from V and 2 from J, leaving 23 bases between them. This CDR3 is 19 amino acids long. In germline, CDR1 is MDHEN, CDR2 SYDVKM. As DNA, the CDR3 is TGTGCCAGCAGTTTATCCCAACGACTTCTAGGGTTAGCGCAAGAGACCCAGTACTTC. Amino acid sequence: CASSLSQRLLGLAQETQYF.

This chain connects TRBV7-2 to TRBJ1-1; weak D call: TRBD1 (5 bases). Per germline, CDR1 SGHTA and CDR2 FQGNSA. The CDR3 consists of 14 residues. The V and J ends lost 4 bases and 1 base respectively, with 10 bases between them. The CDR3 here is CASSSLGGNTEAFF. The CDR3 nucleotides read TGTGCCAGCAGCTCCCTGGGGGGGAACACTGAAGCTTTCTTT.

This clone was picked up a small number of times. The genes are TRBV10-3 and TRBJ2-1, with 13 bases matching TRBD2. V was pared by 7 bases and J by 12 bases, with 9 bases of the junction left unmatched. This CDR3 is 14 amino acids long. The germline gives CDR1 ENHRY, CDR2 SYGVKD. For the CDR3, the DNA is TGTGCCATCACGACCGGGACTAGCGGGATCGGGCAGTTCTTC. It translates to CAITTGTSGIGQFF.

This rearrangement joins TRBV6-5 to TRBJ1-2, with D tentatively TRBD1 (5 bases). CDR1 is MNHEY and CDR2 is SVGAGI in the germline V gene. The CDR3 length is 12 residues. The V end was cut by 1 base, the J end by 10 bases, with 10 bases between. DNA for the CDR3: TGTGCCAGCAGTTACTTCGGGGGAGACTACACCTTC. This codes for CASSYFGGDYTF.